These 32 T cell receptor beta chains were sequenced from one sample in a study of vaccination effects on CD4 cells after COVID-19. Only in-frame clones appear in the TCRdb table, and some are missing; sequencing was by immunoSEQ multiplex PCR. Of under 50,000 clones detected, 55% to 75% appear once; the ten largest clones hold roughly 5.5%. The culture ran for 10 to 11 days, and then CD4+ T cells were isolated. These receptors are not linked to any known antigen. Specimen: CD4+ T cells from PBMCs cultured without peptide, collected before COVID-19 vaccination. The receptors derive from a human donor who received a COVID-19 vaccine.

This clone has a handful of counts. The rearrangement joins TRBV7-2 to TRBJ2-5, with D unresolved. V shed 6 bases and J shed 1 base, with 6 bases lying between them. Germline lookup yields CDR1 SGHTA and CDR2 FQGNSA. The CDR3 contains 12 residues. CDR3 DNA: TGTGCCAGCAGTTGGGGCCAAGAGACCCAGTACTTC. It translates to CASSWGQETQYF.

This rearrangement joins TRBV7-9 to TRBJ1-4; no clear D. The CDR3 has 15 residues. Between the trimmed V and J ends, which lost 1 base and 5 bases, there was a span of 11 bases. Per the germline V gene, CDR1 is SEHNR and CDR2 is FQNEAQ (reference sequence). The CDR3 coding sequence is TGTGCCAGCAGCTTAGATAGGCCGACAAATGAAAAACTGTTTTTT. It specifies CASSLDRPTNEKLFF.

This chain uses TRBV28 with TRBJ2-5, with a possible D match to TRBD2 (5 bases). Germline V CDR1 and CDR2: MDHEN, SYDVKM. Trimming removed 1 base at V and 1 base at J, with 7 bases between. The CDR3 consists of 14 residues. The CDR3 sequence: CASSLFLAQETQYF. CDR3 nucleotides: TGTGCCAGCAGTTTATTTCTAGCCCAAGAGACCCAGTACTTC.

The V gene is TRBV29-1, the J gene TRBJ2-1; TRBD2 aligns across 7 bases. Germline loops: CDR1 SQVTM, CDR2 ANQGSEA. Losses at the gene ends were 5 bases for V and 8 bases for J; bases not matched to a gene: 6. The CDR3 sequence is 12 residues long. CDR3 sequence (DNA): TGCAGCGTTCCTAAGGGGAGGGATGAGCAGTTCTTC. This gives the protein CSVPKGRDEQFF.

The chain couples TRBV30 to TRBJ1-5, with D perhaps matching TRBD1 (5 bases). The germline V and J ends were trimmed by 1 base and 9 bases, with 13 bases remaining between them. This CDR3 comprises 13 residues. Germline loops: CDR1 GTSNPN, CDR2 SVGIG (reference sequence). CDR3 in DNA: TGTGCCTGGAGTGATAAGGGGCAGGGGCCCCAGCATTTT. The encoded protein is CAWSDKGQGPQHF.

This rearrangement joins TRBV11-2 to TRBJ2-1; TRBD1 agrees at 8 bases. The junction had 8 bases not matched to a gene; V was cut back by 7 bases and J by 0 bases. The germline gives CDR1 SGHAT, CDR2 FQNNGV. The CDR3 is 16 residues long. The CDR3 loop is CASTDRTGSSYNEQFF. For the CDR3, the DNA is TGTGCCAGCACCGACCGGACAGGGAGCTCCTACAATGAGCAGTTCTTC. Variable domain in full (rest from reference TRBV11-2 and TRBJ2-1): EAGVAQSPRYKIIEKRQSVAFWCNPISGHATLYWYQQILGQGPKLLIQFQNNGVVDDSQLPKDRFSAERLKGVDSTLKIQPAKLEDSAVYLCASTDRTGSSYNEQFFGPGTRLTVL.

The J gene is TRBJ2-5, the V gene TRBV7-2; possible D gene TRBD1, 5 bases. CDR1 is SGHTA and CDR2 is FQGNSA in the germline V gene. This CDR3 is built from 15 residues. With 2 bases removed from V and 1 base from J, the gap between germline ends came to 11 bases. DNA of the CDR3: TGTGCCAGCAGCTTAAGGGGTCTGGGCCAAGAGACCCAGTACTTC. This translates into CASSLRGLGQETQYF. The full variable domain, completed using reference TRBV7-2 and TRBJ2-5, is GAGVSQSPSNKVTEKGKDVELRCDPISGHTALYWYRQSLGQGLEFLIYFQGNSAPDKSGLPSDRFSAERTGGSVSTLTIQRTQQEDSAVYLCASSLRGLGQETQYFGPGTRLLVL.

This clone has a handful of counts. This chain's CDR3 is CASSPTRYTGELFF. DNA for the CDR3: TGTGCCAGCTCACCAACTAGGTACACCGGGGAGCTGTTTTTT. The chain carries TRBV18 and TRBJ2-2, with D tentatively TRBD2 (5 bases). V lost 2 bases and J lost 3, with 7 bases in between. The CDR3 loop spans 14 amino acids. Looked up from germline, CDR1 is KGHSH and CDR2 is LQKENI.

The chain has TRBV18 and TRBJ2-1; TRBD2 matches 9 bases. The CDR3 has 15 residues. The V segment lost 7 bases and the J segment 5 bases; nucleotides outside the gene matches: 9. From germline, CDR1 is KGHSH and CDR2 LQKENI. CDR3 residues: CASLPTSSGNNEQFF. CDR3 sequence (DNA): TGTGCCAGCTTGCCAACTTCTAGCGGGAACAATGAGCAGTTCTTC.

The chain links TRBV3-1 (or the pseudogene TRBV3-2) to TRBJ1-6; D is ambiguous. The germline V gene encodes CDR1 LGHDT and CDR2 YNNKEL (reference sequence). CDR3 size: 18 residues. V was pared by 3 bases and J by 5 bases, with 20 bases between. The CDR3 protein is CASSHECPIIHHNSPLHF. CDR3 DNA: TGTGCCAGCAGCCACGAGTGTCCCATCATACATCATAATTCACCCCTCCACTTT.

The V call is TRBV27, the J call TRBJ1-2; no firm D call. Germline V gene lookup returns CDR1 MNHEY and CDR2 SMNVEV (reference sequence). This CDR3 has 17 residues. Trimming pared 3 bases from V and 2 bases from J, leaving 19 bases between. In DNA form, the CDR3 reads TGTGCCAGCAGTTTGACTATATGGGCAACCAGAAACTATGGCTACACCTTC. It encodes CASSLTIWATRNYGYTF.

This clone has a single count. The rearrangement links TRBV7-9 to TRBJ1-1, with D unresolved. CDR3 length: 16 amino acids. V was trimmed by 1 base and J by 1 base, leaving 13 bases between them. Per the germline V gene, CDR1 is SEHNR and CDR2 is FQNEAQ (reference sequence). The CDR3 region is CASSLVVGFGNTEAFF. CDR3 in DNA: TGTGCCAGCAGCTTAGTGGTAGGGTTCGGGAACACTGAAGCTTTCTTT.

This chain's CDR3 is CASSPGGRETQYF. The CDR3 DNA is TGTGCCAGCAGCCCCGGGGGGCGAGAGACCCAGTACTTC. The V gene is TRBV7-8, the J gene TRBJ2-5, with a tentative D call TRBD2 (7 bases). CDR3 length: 13 amino acids. The V and J ends lost 5 bases and 4 bases respectively, with 11 bases between them. CDR1 SGHVS and CDR2 FQNEAQ come from the germline V gene. The full variable domain, with the rest looked up from reference TRBV7-8 and TRBJ2-5, is GAGVSQSPRYKVAKRGQDVALRCDPISGHVSLFWYQQALGQGPEFLTYFQNEAQLDKSGLPSDRFFAERPEGSVSTLKIQRTQQEDSAVYLCASSPGGRETQYFGPGTRLLVL.

This chain links TRBV29-1 with TRBJ2-3, with D possibly TRBD1 on 5 matching bases. V dropped 4 bases and J dropped 3 bases, with 20 bases sitting between them. CDR1 is SQVTM, CDR2 ANQGSEA, per germline. This CDR3 is built from 16 residues. CDR3 loop: CSVGGLVDGATDTQYF. CDR3 in DNA: TGCAGCGTTGGGGGCCTAGTGGATGGGGCGACAGATACGCAGTATTTT.

The chain couples TRBV6-6 to TRBJ2-4, with TRBD1 identical over 9 bases. Germline lookup yields CDR1 MNHNY and CDR2 SVGAGI (reference sequence). The V gene end was trimmed by 4 bases and the J gene end by 11 bases; junction bases not matched to a gene: 3. There are 12 residues in the CDR3. CDR3 in amino acids: CASSSGQGFQYF. The DNA of the CDR3 is TGTGCCAGCAGTTCCGGACAGGGGTTTCAGTACTTC.

The DNA of the CDR3 is TGTGCCAGCAGTTCGGGGGGGAGTATCAATCAGCCCCAGCATTTT. Its protein is CASSSGGSINQPQHF. The rearrangement uses TRBV6-5 and TRBJ1-5, with D tentatively TRBD1 (5 bases). The V end lost 4 bases, the J end lost 3 bases, and 13 bases lay between the germline ends. Germline V lookup: CDR1 MNHEY, CDR2 SVGAGI. This CDR3 is built from 15 residues.

The rearrangement joins TRBV6-4 to TRBJ2-1; a possible D gene is TRBD2 (5 bases). This CDR3 has 18 amino acids. Germline V CDR1 and CDR2: MRHNA, SNTAGT. V lost 3 bases, J lost 3 bases, and 21 bases lay in between. Here the CDR3 DNA reads TGTGCCAGCAGTGAAAACAAAGGTCGGGGAGCACACTACAATGAGCAGTTCTTC. This encodes CASSENKGRGAHYNEQFF.

The CDR3 loop is CASSQVPRETQYF. The CDR3 region has the DNA TGTGCCAGCAGCCAAGTTCCAAGGGAGACCCAGTACTTC. The chain employs TRBV3-1 (or the pseudogene TRBV3-2) and TRBJ2-5, with unresolved D. This CDR3 has 13 amino acids. CDR1 and CDR2 (germline): LGHDT, YNNKEL (reference sequence). The V end lost 1 base, the J end lost 5 bases, and 8 bases lay between the germline ends.

The chain has TRBV28 and TRBJ1-5; D unresolved. Germline values: CDR1 MDHEN, CDR2 SYDVKM. Trimming took off 6 bases at V and 8 bases at J, with 8 bases between the two ends. The length of the CDR3 is 11 residues. This CDR3 is CASRSGKPQHF. DNA for the CDR3: TGTGCCAGCAGGTCCGGCAAGCCCCAGCATTTT.

V gene TRBV4-2 combines with J gene TRBJ2-7; tentatively, D is TRBD2 (5 bases). The CDR3 length is 13 residues. The V gene's germline CDR1 is LGHNA and CDR2 YNFKEQ. The V gene lost 1 base and the J gene lost 5 bases, with 9 bases spanning the gap. The CDR3 is CASSQVRADEQYF. The CDR3 nucleotides read TGTGCCAGCAGCCAAGTGAGGGCCGACGAGCAGTACTTC.

The chain combines TRBV5-5 with TRBJ2-5, with D possibly called TRBD1 or TRBD2 (5 bases each). The germline V gene encodes CDR1 SGHKS and CDR2 YYEKEE (reference sequence). V shed 1 base and J shed 4 bases, with 8 bases lying between them. The CDR3 covers 13 residues. CDR3 residues: CASSLYGAETQYF. As DNA, the CDR3 is TGTGCCAGCAGCTTGTACGGGGCAGAGACCCAGTACTTC.

The CDR3 sequence is CASSQDLGAGGNTIYF. CDR3 nucleotides: TGCGCCAGCAGCCAAGATCTGGGGGCAGGAGGAAACACCATATATTTT. The chain has TRBV4-3 and TRBJ1-3, with D tentatively TRBD1 (6 bases). The CDR3 runs to 16 residues. V was clipped by 0 bases and J by 4 bases, with 13 bases between them. The germline gives CDR1 LGHNA, CDR2 YSLEER.

This chain links TRBV7-2 with TRBJ1-5; maybe TRBD1 (6 bases). Per the germline V gene, CDR1 is SGHTA and CDR2 is FQGNSA. The CDR3 is 16 amino acids. V was shortened by 5 bases and J by 0 bases, with 14 bases between the two germline ends. The CDR3 coding sequence is TGTGCCAGCAGCCCCCAGACAGGATATAGCAATCAGCCCCAGCATTTT. Protein: CASSPQTGYSNQPQHF.

V and J are TRBV20-1 and TRBJ2-1; 11 bases agree with TRBD2. Germline V gives CDR1 DFQATT, CDR2 SNEGSKA (reference sequence). The CDR3 is 17 residues long. Trimming at V came to 3 bases and at J to 5 bases, leaving 12 bases not matched to a gene. The CDR3 loop reads CSASMIRASGGHNEQFF. The CDR3 DNA is TGCAGTGCTAGTATGATTAGGGCTAGCGGGGGGCACAATGAGCAGTTCTTC.

This clone was observed a few times. The CDR3 nucleotides read TGTGCCACCAGCCCGGACGGGGATCAGCCCCAGCATTTT. This codes for CATSPDGDQPQHF. This chain uses TRBV24-1 with TRBJ1-5; D remains unclear. The CDR3 runs to 13 residues. Trimming stripped 7 bases from V and 5 bases from J, with 11 bases between. The germline V gene encodes CDR1 KGHDR and CDR2 SFDVKD.

The gene calls are TRBV2 and TRBJ1-6; tentatively, D is TRBD1 (5 bases). V lost 4 bases to trimming and J lost 7 bases, with 11 bases between them. CDR1 is SNHLY and CDR2 is FYNNEI in the germline V gene. The CDR3 has 14 residues. CDR3 bases: TGTGCCAGCAGTGGGGGGACGGAAAATTCACCCCTCCACTTT. Translating it yields CASSGGTENSPLHF.

This clone was recorded a few times. DNA of the CDR3: TGCGCCAGCAGCAGGGGGGCTAACTATGGCTACACCTTC. Its translation is CASSRGANYGYTF. The V call is TRBV5-1, the J call TRBJ1-2; the D gene is possibly TRBD1 (6 bases). The V gene's germline CDR1 is SGHRS and CDR2 YFSETQ. The CDR3 length is 13 residues. V was shortened by 4 bases and J by 0 bases, with 7 bases between the two germline ends.

This clone was observed a single time. The CDR3 sequence is CASSGYIFGDSPLHF. DNA for the CDR3: TGTGCCAGCAGTGGCTACATCTTTGGGGATTCACCCCTCCACTTT. The J gene is TRBJ1-6, the V gene TRBV25-1, with D uncertain. Deletions cut 4 bases from V and 8 bases from J, with 15 bases between. The CDR3 is 15 residues long. In germline, CDR1 is MGHDK, CDR2 SYGVNS. The full variable domain, its missing parts supplied by reference TRBV25-1 and TRBJ1-6, is EADIYQTPRYLVIGTGKKITLECSQTMGHDKMYWYQQDPGMELHLIHYSYGVNSTEKGDLSSESTVSRIRTEHFPLTLESARPSHTSQYLCASSGYIFGDSPLHFGNGTRLTVT.

The chain joins TRBV7-9 to TRBJ2-7; no reliable D call. Germline CDR1 reads SEHNR; CDR2 reads FQNEAQ (reference sequence). The CDR3 covers 13 residues. V was pared by 1 base and J by 3 bases, with 7 bases between. DNA for the CDR3: TGTGCCAGCAGCTTAGGGGTCTTCTACGAGCAGTACTTC. This gives the protein CASSLGVFYEQYF.

This sequence joins TRBV5-1 and TRBJ1-3; 9 positions agree with TRBD1. CDR3 size: 15 residues. Germline lookup yields CDR1 SGHRS and CDR2 YFSETQ. Trimming at V came to 4 bases and at J to 8 bases, leaving 10 bases not matched to a gene. CDR3 DNA sequence: TGCGCCAGCAGCATGGGGACAGGGTCAAGTTACACCATATATTTT. It encodes CASSMGTGSSYTIYF.

This sequence joins TRBV10-3 and TRBJ2-7, with 7 bases fitting TRBD1. Germline CDR1 reads ENHRY; CDR2 reads SYGVKD. There are 17 residues in the CDR3. The V and J ends lost 6 bases and 1 base, in that order; junction bases with no gene match: 15. CDR3 residues: CAIRGGTRTGDSYEQYF. CDR3 nucleotides: TGTGCCATCAGGGGCGGCACCCGGACAGGTGATTCCTACGAGCAGTACTTC.

This clone has only a few counts. The chain links TRBV5-4 to TRBJ1-4; 7 bases are a match to TRBD1. J gave up 7 bases and V 5 bases, and 14 bases lay outside the gene matches. The CDR3 is 16 residues long. Germline V gene data show CDR1 as SGHNT and CDR2 as YYREEE (reference sequence). The chain's CDR3 is CASSRQTGTVGEKLFF. Here the CDR3 DNA reads TGTGCCAGCAGTCGCCAAACCGGGACAGTTGGTGAAAAACTGTTTTTT. Using reference TRBV5-4 and TRBJ1-4 for the parts outside the CDR3, the full variable domain is ETGVTQSPTHLIKTRGQQVTLRCSSQSGHNTVSWYQQALGQGPQFIFQYYREEENGRGNFPPRFSGLQFPNYSSELNVNALELDDSALYLCASSRQTGTVGEKLFFGSGTQLSVL.